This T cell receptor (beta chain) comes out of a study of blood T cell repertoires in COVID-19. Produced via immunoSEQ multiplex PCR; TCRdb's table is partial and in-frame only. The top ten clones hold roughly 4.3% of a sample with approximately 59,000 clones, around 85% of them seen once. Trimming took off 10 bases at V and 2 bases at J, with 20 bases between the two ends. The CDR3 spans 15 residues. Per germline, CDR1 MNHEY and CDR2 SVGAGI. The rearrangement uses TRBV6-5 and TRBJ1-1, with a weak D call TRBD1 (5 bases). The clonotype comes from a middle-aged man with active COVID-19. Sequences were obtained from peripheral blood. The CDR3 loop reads CAITGFEYKNTEAFF. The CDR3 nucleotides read TGTGCCATTACAGGATTTGAATATAAAAACACTGAAGCTTTCTTT.